This note documents a single T cell receptor beta chain sequence. The antigen remains unidentified. The purity of all sorted populations exceeded 95%. Investigators reverse transcribed all isolated RNA, so they sequenced expressed TCRB transcripts. The data were produced by immunoSEQ multiplex PCR, yet TCRdb's version contains in-frame clones alone and is incomplete. The sample holds about 650,000 clones, around 12% seen once. This entry belongs to a study of beta chain features in type 1 diabetes. Findings and caveats of the study: Type 1 diabetes patients had moderately but significantly shorter TCRB CDR3s in all four CD4+ subsets.

The CDR3 has 15 residues. Germline loops: CDR1 ENHRY, CDR2 SYGVKD. V lost 2 bases and J lost 8, with 13 bases in between. This TCR was sampled from a man aged 25-45 years with type 1 diabetes. Sequencing was done on a sample of naive CD4+ T cells from blood. The V and J genes are TRBV10-3 and TRBJ1-6; D is undetermined. The CDR3 spells CAISEGDYLDSPLHF. CDR3 in DNA: TGTGCCATCAGTGAGGGGGATTACTTGGATTCACCCCTCCACTTT.